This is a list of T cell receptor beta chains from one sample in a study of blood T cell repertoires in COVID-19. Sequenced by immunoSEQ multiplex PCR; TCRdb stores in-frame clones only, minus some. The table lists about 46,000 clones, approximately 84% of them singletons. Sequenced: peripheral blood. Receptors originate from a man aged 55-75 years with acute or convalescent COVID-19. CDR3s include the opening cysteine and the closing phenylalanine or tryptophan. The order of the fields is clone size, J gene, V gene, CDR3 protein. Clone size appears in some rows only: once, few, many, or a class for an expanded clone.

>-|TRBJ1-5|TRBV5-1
CASSRSGNQPQHF
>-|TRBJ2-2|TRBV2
CASSLDRGGRELFF
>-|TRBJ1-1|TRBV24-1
CATSETGASGTEAFF
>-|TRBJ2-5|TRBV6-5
CAIRDNGMEETQYF
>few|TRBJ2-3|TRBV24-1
CATDQGSTDTQYF
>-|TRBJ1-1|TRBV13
CASSLGQNTEAFF
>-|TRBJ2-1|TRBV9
CASSTYRDRVGNEQFF
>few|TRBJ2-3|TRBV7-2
CASSLGQGGDTQYF
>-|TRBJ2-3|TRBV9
CASSVDARGSTDTQYF
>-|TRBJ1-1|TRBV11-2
CASSRDRVNTEAFF